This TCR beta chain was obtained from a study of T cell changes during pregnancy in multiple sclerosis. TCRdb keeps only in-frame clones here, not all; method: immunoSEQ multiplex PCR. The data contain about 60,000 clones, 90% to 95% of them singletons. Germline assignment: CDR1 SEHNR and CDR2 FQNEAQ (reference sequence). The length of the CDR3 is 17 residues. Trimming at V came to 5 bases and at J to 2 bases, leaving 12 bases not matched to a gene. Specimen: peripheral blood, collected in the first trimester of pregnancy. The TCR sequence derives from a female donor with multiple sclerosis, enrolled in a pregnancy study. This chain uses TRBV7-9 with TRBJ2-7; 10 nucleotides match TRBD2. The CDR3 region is CASSAELLAGDTYEQYF. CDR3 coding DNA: TGTGCCAGCAGCGCAGAGTTGCTAGCGGGGGATACCTACGAGCAGTACTTC.